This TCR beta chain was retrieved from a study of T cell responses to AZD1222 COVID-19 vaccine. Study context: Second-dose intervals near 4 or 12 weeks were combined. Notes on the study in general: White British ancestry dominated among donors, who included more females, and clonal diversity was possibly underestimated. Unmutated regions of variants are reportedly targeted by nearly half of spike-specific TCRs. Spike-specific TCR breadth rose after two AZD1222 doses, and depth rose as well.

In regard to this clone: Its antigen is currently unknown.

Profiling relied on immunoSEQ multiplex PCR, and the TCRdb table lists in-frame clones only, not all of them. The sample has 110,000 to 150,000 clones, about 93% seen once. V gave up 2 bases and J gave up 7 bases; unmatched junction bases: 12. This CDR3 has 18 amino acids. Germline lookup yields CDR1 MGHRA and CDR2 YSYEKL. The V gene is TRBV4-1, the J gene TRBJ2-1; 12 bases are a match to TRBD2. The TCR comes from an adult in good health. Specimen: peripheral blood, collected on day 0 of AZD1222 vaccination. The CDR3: CASSQSRASGGAGNEQFF. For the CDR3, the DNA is TGCGCCAGCAGCCAAAGTAGGGCTAGCGGGGGGGCCGGGAATGAGCAGTTCTTC.